This T cell receptor (beta chain) originates from a study of T cell clusters in autoimmune cytopenias. TRB was amplified from about 270 ng of peripheral blood genomic DNA per sample. One tube held mixed TRB-A and TRB-B primer pools for touch-down PCR. TCRdb reprocessed the multiplex PCR reads, with one entry per CDR3 protein and no DNA. The sample table sets out roughly 6,100 distinct CDR3 sequences. Germline assignment: CDR1 MNHNS and CDR2 SASEGT. The CDR3 runs 13 residues. In terms of frequency, this clonotype is medium-sized (0.01 to 0.1%). These records were also assigned to another study, of T cell repertoires in aging, cancer and after chemotherapy.

Sample: peripheral blood. The receptor comes from a human donor in good health. V usage is TRBV6-1 and J usage is TRBJ1-5; TCRdb designates TRBD1, a call that cannot be tested without DNA. The CDR3 region is CASSGTAQKPQHF.